Presented here are 7 T cell receptor beta chains from one specimen sequenced in a study of cytomegalovirus exposure and HLA in healthy donors. A multiplex PCR was run with 60 Vbeta primers and 13 Jbeta primers. Clones were read by immunoSEQ multiplex PCR, and TCRdb kept only the in-frame ones, dropping some. The sample lists about 170,000 clones, approximately 80% occurring once. The specimen was PBMCs. These receptor sequences come from a woman aged 45-59 years in good health and CMV-seropositive.

The gene calls are TRBV19 and TRBJ1-6, with TRBD1 matching 7 bases. This CDR3 has 14 residues. The trim removed 6 bases at V and 7 bases at J, leaving 6 bases unmatched. Germline CDR1 LNHDA, CDR2 SQIVND (reference sequence). CDR3 in amino acids: CASRHGTENSPLHF. The CDR3 DNA sequence: TGTGCCAGTAGACACGGGACAGAGAATTCACCCCTCCACTTT.

This chain links TRBV7-2 with TRBJ2-7; TRBD2 aligns across 8 bases. The CDR3 spans 14 residues. J gave up 3 bases and V 6 bases, and 7 bases lay outside the gene matches. Germline V gene data show CDR1 as SGHTA and CDR2 as FQGNSA. The CDR3 loop reads CASREVAGIYEQYF. The CDR3 DNA is TGTGCCAGCAGGGAGGTAGCGGGAATCTACGAGCAGTACTTC.

To note about this clone: This sample also contains other DNA sequences that code for the same CDR3. The J gene is TRBJ1-2, the V gene TRBV4-1, with TRBD1 matching over 9 bases. The ends lost 5 bases at V and 0 bases at J; junction bases unmatched: 7. This CDR3 comprises 16 residues. Germline CDR1 and CDR2: MGHRA and YSYEKL. The DNA for the CDR3 is TGCGCCAGCAGCGGGCGGACAGGGGCACCTAACTATGGCTACACCTTC. This codes for CASSGRTGAPNYGYTF.

The chain combines TRBV7-2 with TRBJ1-3, with 7 bases aligning to TRBD1. V trimming: 1 base; J trimming: 2 bases; junction bases outside the gene matches: 5. Per the germline V gene, CDR1 is SGHTA and CDR2 is FQGNSA. The CDR3 loop spans 16 amino acids. The CDR3 is CASSLDTGAAGNTIYF. CDR3 bases: TGTGCCAGCAGCTTAGACACAGGGGCCGCTGGAAACACCATATATTTT. The variable domain in full, completed from reference TRBV7-2 and TRBJ1-3, reads GAGVSQSPSNKVTEKGKDVELRCDPISGHTALYWYRQSLGQGLEFLIYFQGNSAPDKSGLPSDRFSAERTGGSVSTLTIQRTQQEDSAVYLCASSLDTGAAGNTIYFGEGSWLTVV.

This clone was recorded a few times. The same CDR3 can be traced to other DNA sequences in this sample. J is TRBJ2-7 and V is TRBV7-2, with 7 nucleotides matching TRBD1. This CDR3 is built from 15 residues. The V segment lost 3 bases and the J segment 2 bases; nucleotides outside the gene matches: 7. CDR1 and CDR2 (germline): SGHTA, FQGNSA. CDR3 nucleotides: TGTGCCAGCAGCTTTCGGGCAGGGGGTACCTACGAGCAGTACTTC. Its translation: CASSFRAGGTYEQYF.

The chain combines TRBV4-1 with TRBJ2-2; no firm D call. Trimming stripped 3 bases from V and 9 bases from J, with 8 bases between. Looked up from germline, CDR1 is MGHRA and CDR2 is YSYEKL. This CDR3 region has 12 residues. This CDR3 reads CASSHAPRELFF. Here the CDR3 DNA reads TGCGCCAGCAGCCATGCGCCCCGGGAGCTGTTTTTT.

Details on this clone: This specimen includes other DNA sequences encoding the same CDR3. This chain uses TRBV19 with TRBJ2-2; tentative D call: TRBD2 (5 bases). CDR1 is LNHDA, CDR2 SQIVND, per germline (reference sequence). The CDR3 sequence is 15 residues long. V was clipped by 1 base and J by 5 bases, with 11 bases between them. The CDR3 DNA is TGTGCCAGTAGTATAGGGGCCGGGAATACCGGGGAGCTGTTTTTT. Translated: CASSIGAGNTGELFF.